Following are 28 T cell receptor beta chains from one sample sequenced in a study of beta chain features in type 1 diabetes. Reverse transcription of all isolated RNA meant that expressed TCRB transcripts were sequenced. The method was immunoSEQ multiplex PCR; TCRdb's version includes in-frame clones alone and lacks a portion of them. The table records roughly 150,000 clones, approximately 12% of them present only once. Sample: central memory CD4+ T cells from blood. Source of these receptors: a man between 18 and 35 years old in good health.

This sequence joins TRBV5-1 and TRBJ2-7, with D hard to call. CDR1 is SGHRS and CDR2 is YFSETQ in the germline V gene. This CDR3 region has 14 residues. Trimming pared 1 base from V and 5 bases from J, leaving 13 bases between. CDR3 coding DNA: TGCGCCAGCAGCTTGTCCCTACTCCCAGACGAGCAGTACTTC. Translating gives CASSLSLLPDEQYF.

This clone was counted only a few times. The V gene is TRBV5-1, the J gene TRBJ2-3; perhaps TRBD2 as D (6 bases). V shed 4 bases and J shed 4 bases, with 13 bases lying between them. Germline assignment: CDR1 SGHRS and CDR2 YFSETQ. This CDR3 spans 14 amino acids. The CDR3 is CASSPLARSDTQYF. Here the CDR3 DNA reads TGCGCCAGCAGCCCGCTAGCGAGGTCAGATACGCAGTATTTT.

This clone has a count of ten or more. This sequence joins TRBV18 and TRBJ2-2; D call uncertain. The CDR3 length is 12 residues. Germline V lookup: CDR1 KGHSH, CDR2 LQKENI. V lost 8 bases, J lost 2 bases, and 6 bases lay in between. The CDR3 region is CASTSNTGELFF. The CDR3 DNA follows: TGTGCCAGCACATCCAACACCGGGGAGCTGTTTTTT.

Comment on this clone: A junction boundary mismatches the germline segment, possibly from a read error. The rearrangement uses TRBV7-2 and TRBJ2-7; 12 nucleotides agree with TRBD2. In germline, CDR1 is SGHTA, CDR2 FQGNSA. CDR3 length: 13 amino acids. CDR3 DNA: TGTGCCAGCAGCTTAGACTACGGACTAGCGGGATCTTTC. Translation gives CASSLDYGLAGSF.

The J gene is TRBJ2-3, the V gene TRBV5-1; 11 bases match TRBD2. Per germline, CDR1 SGHRS and CDR2 YFSETQ. V was pared by 3 bases and J by 6 bases, with 12 bases of the junction left unmatched. This CDR3 is built from 17 residues. The CDR3 spells CASSSEPLAGGIDTQYF. CDR3 sequence (DNA): TGCGCCAGCAGCTCGGAACCCCTAGCGGGGGGTATCGATACGCAGTATTTT.

This clone occurred a few times. J is TRBJ2-1 and V is TRBV9; 7 bases are shared with TRBD2. The CDR3 has 17 residues. The J segment lost 4 bases and the V segment lost 5 bases, leaving 15 bases of the junction unmatched. In germline, CDR1 is SGDLS, CDR2 YYNGEE. In nucleotides, the CDR3 is TGTGCCAGCAGTACCCAGCGGGACCGTCCTTTATACAATGAGCAGTTCTTC. Its translation: CASSTQRDRPLYNEQFF.

The sample holds a few counts of this clone. DNA for the CDR3: TGTGCCAGCAGTTTACATGGGGTGGGTCGGTACGAGCAGTACTTC. As protein: CASSLHGVGRYEQYF. The rearrangement uses TRBV7-9 and TRBJ2-7; D unclear. Germline CDR1 and CDR2: SEHNR and FQNEAQ (reference sequence). The CDR3 has 15 residues. Deletions cut 6 bases from V and 4 bases from J, with 19 bases between. The variable domain in full, completed from reference TRBV7-9 and TRBJ2-7, reads DTGVSQNPRHKITKRGQNVTFRCDPISEHNRLYWYRQTLGQGPEFLTYFQNEAQLEKSRLLSDRFSAERPKGSFSTLEIQRTEQGDSAMYLCASSLHGVGRYEQYFGPGTRLTVT.

The rearrangement uses TRBV10-3 and TRBJ2-5; TRBD1 aligns across 7 bases. The germline gives CDR1 ENHRY, CDR2 SYGVKD. There are 13 residues in the CDR3. V lost 6 bases, J lost 1 base, and 2 bases stayed unmatched. The CDR3 region is CAIRGQFQETQYF. As DNA, the CDR3 is TGTGCCATCAGGGGACAGTTCCAAGAGACCCAGTACTTC.

This chain uses TRBV30 with TRBJ1-5; the D is unclear. Germline-derived CDR1 and CDR2 are GTSNPN and SVGIG (reference sequence). The CDR3 consists of 14 residues. V lost 0 bases and J lost 6, with 12 bases in between. CDR3 coding DNA: TGTGCCTGGAGTGTTGTCGGGGTAAGTCAGCCCCAGCATTTT. Residues: CAWSVVGVSQPQHF.

The rearrangement uses TRBV28 and TRBJ2-3, with unresolved D. CDR1 and CDR2 (germline): MDHEN, SYDVKM. The germline V and J ends were trimmed by 6 bases and 4 bases, with 17 bases remaining between them. The CDR3 is made up of 15 amino acids. CDR3: CASSSSRLRADTQYF. The CDR3 nucleotides are TGTGCCAGCAGCTCCTCCAGGTTGAGAGCAGATACGCAGTATTTT.

The chain combines TRBV7-3 with TRBJ2-2, with unresolved D. The CDR3 length is 11 residues. Per germline, CDR1 SGHTA and CDR2 FQGTGA. The ends were cut back, 5 bases at V and 8 bases at J, with 6 bases in the middle. CDR3 in amino acids: CASSTKGELFF. In DNA form, the CDR3 reads TGTGCCAGCAGCACAAAGGGGGAGCTGTTTTTT.

This clone appeared a few times. The CDR3 reads CSAHRGSWNEQYF. CDR3 bases: TGCAGCGCCCACAGGGGGTCGTGGAACGAGCAGTACTTC. The genes are TRBV29-1 and TRBJ2-7; 8 bases are a match to TRBD1. The CDR3 has 13 amino acids. V was pared by 7 bases and J by 5 bases, with 10 bases of the junction left unmatched. CDR1 is SQVTM and CDR2 is ANQGSEA in the germline V gene.

This clone was recorded a few times. The genes are TRBV5-4 and TRBJ2-3; TRBD1 matches 7 bases. The CDR3 runs 13 residues. V lost 4 bases and J lost 6; bases outside the gene matches: 5. The germline CDR1 and CDR2 sequences are SGHNT and YYREEE (reference sequence). CDR3 nucleotide sequence: TGTGCCAGCAGCGGGGAGACAGGGGATACGCAGTATTTT. Its translation: CASSGETGDTQYF.

The rearrangement links TRBV4-3 to TRBJ1-1, with a weak D call TRBD1 (5 bases). Germline values: CDR1 LGHNA, CDR2 YSLEER. V gave up 2 bases and J gave up 1 base, with 11 bases separating them. This CDR3 has 15 amino acids. The DNA of the CDR3 is TGCGCCAGCAGCCAACAGGCTCAGGGGAACACTGAAGCTTTCTTT. Residues: CASSQQAQGNTEAFF.

This clone was counted a few times. The chain has TRBV28 and TRBJ2-3, with TRBD1 matching 7 bases. CDR1 is MDHEN, CDR2 SYDVKM, per germline. V gave up 7 bases and J gave up 4 bases; unmatched junction bases: 8. This CDR3 comprises 14 residues. As DNA, the CDR3 is TGTGCCAGCATCTACAGGGGAAGGGCAGATACGCAGTATTTT. Its translation: CASIYRGRADTQYF.

This clone turned up a few times. The J gene is TRBJ2-7, the V gene TRBV28, with 10 bases that match TRBD2. This CDR3 spans 15 amino acids. Unmatched junction bases numbered 7, after V lost 3 bases and J lost 5 bases. Germline V gives CDR1 MDHEN, CDR2 SYDVKM. The CDR3 sequence is CASSLSGRAKNEQYF. The CDR3 nucleotides are TGTGCCAGCAGTTTGAGCGGGAGGGCCAAGAACGAGCAGTACTTC.

This clone was counted at least ten times. The CDR3 is CATTLGSQYYEQYF. The CDR3 bases are TGTGCCACAACGCTGGGTAGCCAGTACTACGAGCAGTACTTC. The genes are TRBV7-2 and TRBJ2-7; the D is unclear. Germline V gives CDR1 SGHTA, CDR2 FQGNSA. The CDR3 contains 14 residues. Trimming took 10 bases from V and 3 from J, leaving 19 bases between them. The variable domain in full, with the rest retrieved from reference TRBV7-2 and TRBJ2-7, is GAGVSQSPSNKVTEKGKDVELRCDPISGHTALYWYRQSLGQGLEFLIYFQGNSAPDKSGLPSDRFSAERTGGSVSTLTIQRTQQEDSAVYLCATTLGSQYYEQYFGPGTRLTVT.

This chain connects TRBV9 to TRBJ2-2; TRBD1 matches at 7 bases. Germline CDR1 is SGDLS and CDR2 is YYNGEE. The CDR3 sequence is 16 residues long. V shed 1 base and J 3 bases; nucleotides not matched to a gene: 6. CDR3 sequence: CASSVHPGTDTGELFF. The CDR3 DNA reads TGTGCCAGCAGCGTACATCCCGGGACAGACACCGGGGAGCTGTTTTTT. The full variable domain, its missing parts supplied by reference TRBV9 and TRBJ2-2, is DSGVTQTPKHLITATGQRVTLRCSPRSGDLSVYWYQQSLDQGLQFLIQYYNGEERAKGNILERFSAQQFPDLHSELNLSSLELGDSALYFCASSVHPGTDTGELFFGEGSRLTVL.

This clone has just one count. V usage is TRBV6-6 and J usage is TRBJ2-7; 11 bases line up with TRBD1. This CDR3 region has 16 residues. Germline assignment: CDR1 MNHNY and CDR2 SVGAGI (reference sequence). Losses at the gene ends were 0 bases for V and 4 bases for J; bases not matched to a gene: 5. The CDR3 reads CASSYSSGQGAYEQYF. DNA for the CDR3: TGTGCCAGCAGTTACTCGTCTGGACAGGGGGCTTACGAGCAGTACTTC.

This clone has a handful of counts. The chain is built from TRBV7-9 and TRBJ2-4; weak D call: TRBD1 (5 bases). The germline gives CDR1 SEHNR, CDR2 FQNEAQ (reference sequence). This CDR3 is built from 15 residues. Trimming shortened V by 2 bases and J by 0 bases, and 8 bases separated the two germline ends. This chain's CDR3 is CASSLTGPAKNIQYF. In nucleotides, the CDR3 is TGTGCCAGCAGCTTAACAGGCCCAGCCAAAAACATTCAGTACTTC.

This chain uses TRBV18 with TRBJ2-1; TRBD1 matches at 8 bases. CDR3 size: 15 residues. The germline CDR1 and CDR2 sequences are KGHSH and LQKENI. Trimming at V came to 1 base and at J to 9 bases, leaving 8 bases not matched to a gene. CDR3: CASSPLQDRVSEQFF. CDR3 DNA sequence: TGTGCCAGCTCACCACTGCAGGACAGGGTTAGTGAGCAGTTCTTC. Full variable domain (remainder filled in from reference TRBV18 and TRBJ2-1): NAGVMQNPRHLVRRRGQEARLRCSPMKGHSHVYWYRQLPEEGLKFMVYLQKENIIDESGMPKERFSAEFPKEGPSILRIQQVVRGDSAAYFCASSPLQDRVSEQFFGPGTRLTVL.

This clone was observed a handful of times. This chain links TRBV5-6 with TRBJ1-2, with unresolved D. Looked up from germline, CDR1 is SGHDT and CDR2 is YYEEEE. The ends were cut back, 2 bases at V and 1 base at J, with 24 bases in the middle. This CDR3 is built from 19 residues. CDR3 sequence reads: CASSFGPWVDQSGNYGYTF. The CDR3 DNA is TGTGCCAGCAGCTTTGGACCTTGGGTTGACCAATCTGGTAACTATGGCTACACCTTC.

This clone has more than one count but fewer than ten. The rearrangement joins TRBV27 to TRBJ1-2, with 9 bases fitting TRBD1. In germline, CDR1 is MNHEY, CDR2 SMNVEV (reference sequence). V lost 0 bases and J lost 4; bases outside the gene matches: 6. The CDR3 sequence is 16 residues long. The CDR3 protein is CASSLSLGTGLYGYTF. CDR3 nucleotide sequence: TGTGCCAGCAGTTTATCGCTCGGGACAGGGCTCTATGGCTACACCTTC.

About this clone: A clone one base away is much larger, so this may be a read error. The chain links TRBV25-1 to TRBJ2-6; tentative D call: TRBD1 (6 bases). CDR1 is MGHDK, CDR2 SYGVNS, per germline. V was shortened by 3 bases and J by 3 bases, with 9 bases between the two germline ends. CDR3 size: 15 residues. CDR3 nucleotide sequence: TGTGCCAGCAGTGATGGCAGGGGTGGGGCCAACGTCCTGACTTTC. It yields the protein CASSDGRGGANVLTF.

This clone has a handful of counts. The J gene is TRBJ1-4, the V gene TRBV6-1; D not certain. Looked up from germline, CDR1 is MNHNS and CDR2 is SASEGT. The CDR3 totals 15 residues. The germline V and J ends were trimmed by 4 bases and 8 bases, with 17 bases remaining between them. The CDR3 DNA sequence: TGTGCCAGCAGTGGCCGGTGGAGCTTGGGGGAAAAACTGTTTTTT. It is translated as CASSGRWSLGEKLFF.

The genes are TRBV15 and TRBJ2-3; D possibly corresponds to TRBD2 (5 bases). The CDR3 loop spans 14 amino acids. Germline CDR1 LNHNV, CDR2 YYDKDF (reference sequence). V lost 0 bases and J lost 9, with 13 bases in between. The CDR3 nucleotides are TGTGCCACCAGCAGAGATACTGCTAGCATCACGCAGTATTTT. Translation: CATSRDTASITQYF.

This clone was seen a few times. This chain uses TRBV29-1 with TRBJ2-7, with D possibly TRBD1 on 5 matching bases. Looked up from germline, CDR1 is SQVTM and CDR2 is ANQGSEA. CDR3 length: 15 residues. V was clipped by 3 bases and J by 3 bases, with 18 bases between them. CDR3 residues: CSVDLQGQGRYEQYF. The CDR3 coding sequence is TGCAGCGTTGACCTCCAGGGTCAGGGCCGCTACGAGCAGTACTTC.

This clone showed up just a few times. V gene TRBV7-2 combines with J gene TRBJ1-1; 10 bases fit TRBD1. Germline values: CDR1 SGHTA, CDR2 FQGNSA. Trimming removed 4 bases from V and 6 bases from J; junction bases left unmatched: 5. This CDR3 has 14 amino acids. CDR3 protein: CASSSPDRGAEAFF. The DNA of the CDR3 is TGTGCCAGCAGCTCCCCGGACAGGGGGGCTGAAGCTTTCTTT.